This paragraph covers one T cell receptor beta chain sequence. Trimming removed 1 base from V and 4 bases from J, with 10 bases in between. Per germline, CDR1 SGHAT and CDR2 FQNNGV. The CDR3 consists of 14 residues. This entry comes from a study of cytomegalovirus exposure and HLA in healthy donors. Both 60 Vbeta primers and 13 Jbeta primers went into the PCR. Using immunoSEQ multiplex PCR, the repertoire was profiled, and TCRdb retains in-frame clones only, with some absent. The table has 100,000 to 150,000 clones, 81% seen once; the top ten hold 0.7%. Sequencing was done on a sample of PBMCs. The V and J genes are TRBV11-2 and TRBJ1-1; D is possibly TRBD1 (6 bases). The TCR comes from a man aged 18 to 29 in good health and CMV-seronegative. The chain's CDR3 is CASSLGLTGTEAFF. CDR3 coding DNA: TGTGCCAGCAGCTTAGGGCTGACAGGCACTGAAGCTTTCTTT.